One and the same sample provided the 29 T cell receptor beta chains below, sequenced in a study of blood T cell repertoires in COVID-19. Sequenced by immunoSEQ multiplex PCR; TCRdb stores in-frame clones only, minus some. The table records more than 50,000 clones, roughly 85% of them present only once. The sequenced material came from peripheral blood. The receptors shown here come from a human donor in a cohort sampled during active COVID-19.

The chain couples TRBV27 to TRBJ1-2, with 7 bases fitting TRBD1. Trimming at V came to 0 bases and at J to 4 bases, leaving 8 bases not matched to a gene. The CDR3 has 16 amino acids. Germline V gene sequence: CDR1 MNHEY, CDR2 SMNVEV (reference sequence). CDR3 DNA sequence: TGTGCCAGCAGTTTATCGCAAGGGGGCGCTTTCTATGGCTACACCTTC. This codes for CASSLSQGGAFYGYTF.

The chain combines TRBV10-2 with TRBJ2-2; D may be TRBD1 (6 bases). Germline V gives CDR1 WSHSY, CDR2 SAAADI. Deletions cut 0 bases from V and 9 bases from J, with 11 bases between. The length of the CDR3 is 14 residues. The CDR3 DNA sequence: TGCGCCAGCAGTGAGTCGCAGGGGTGGCGGGAGCTGTTTTTT. It yields the protein CASSESQGWRELFF.

This clone occurred a few times. The chain joins TRBV2 to TRBJ2-2; 8 bases fit TRBD2. Germline V CDR1 and CDR2: SNHLY, FYNNEI. V lost 6 bases and J lost 4; bases outside the gene matches: 4. The CDR3 is 14 residues long. The CDR3 region is CASRGTSFTGELFF. The CDR3 bases are TGTGCCAGCAGGGGGACTAGTTTCACCGGGGAGCTGTTTTTT.

The gene calls are TRBV5-5 and TRBJ2-3; tentative D call: TRBD1 (6 bases). The CDR3 has 16 amino acids. Germline assignment: CDR1 SGHKS and CDR2 YYEKEE (reference sequence). Trimming removed 1 base at V and 0 bases at J, with 12 bases between. CDR3 sequence reads: CASSLRGYTSTDTQYF. As DNA, the CDR3 is TGTGCCAGCAGCTTGAGGGGGTATACTAGCACAGATACGCAGTATTTT.

This chain uses TRBV7-2 with TRBJ1-5; D is unresolved. Trimming pared 8 bases from V and 0 bases from J, leaving 11 bases between. The CDR3 length is 14 residues. Germline V gene lookup returns CDR1 SGHTA and CDR2 FQGNSA. CDR3 amino acids: CASYDKDSNQPQHF. CDR3 in DNA: TGTGCCAGCTATGACAAGGATAGCAATCAGCCCCAGCATTTT.

The genes are TRBV5-1 and TRBJ1-2; D is perhaps TRBD1 (5 bases). This CDR3 spans 13 amino acids. Deletions cut 0 bases from V and 8 bases from J, with 11 bases between. Germline V CDR1 and CDR2: SGHRS, YFSETQ. The CDR3 DNA is TGCGCCAGCAGCTTGGAGGCAGGGTTAGGCTACACCTTC. It codes for CASSLEAGLGYTF.

The rearrangement links TRBV19 to TRBJ1-2, with 8 bases aligning to TRBD1. Trimming took 7 bases from V and 5 from J; bases not matched to a gene: 6. Germline values: CDR1 LNHDA, CDR2 SQIVND (reference sequence). This CDR3 is 13 amino acids long. The CDR3 loop is CASTLTGVYGYTF. The CDR3 DNA reads as TGTGCCAGTACCTTGACAGGGGTTTATGGCTACACCTTC.

The V and J genes are TRBV9 and TRBJ2-1, with 8 bases lining up with TRBD2. Losses at the gene ends were 3 bases for V and 8 bases for J; bases not matched to a gene: 10. CDR3 size: 15 residues. Germline V CDR1 and CDR2: SGDLS, YYNGEE. Written as DNA, the CDR3 is TGTGCCAGCAGCGCCCATGCGGGGGGTAGCGATGAGCAGTTCTTC. Its translation is CASSAHAGGSDEQFF.

The V and J genes are TRBV5-8 and TRBJ2-1; TRBD2 is a possible D gene (6 bases). CDR3 length: 13 residues. Per germline, CDR1 SGHTS and CDR2 YDEGEE. Trimming took 6 bases from V and 3 from J, leaving 10 bases between them. The chain's CDR3 is CASNPTSYNEQFF. The DNA of the CDR3 is TGTGCCAGCAACCCGACTAGCTACAATGAGCAGTTCTTC.

Only one count was recorded for this clone. J is TRBJ2-7 and V is TRBV28, with D unclear. Germline V gives CDR1 MDHEN, CDR2 SYDVKM. The CDR3 totals 12 residues. Trimming pared 1 base from V and 3 bases from J, leaving 4 bases between. CDR3 coding DNA: TGTGCCAGCAGTTTATTCCTCTACGAGCAGTACTTC. This encodes CASSLFLYEQYF.

The chain joins TRBV6-5 to TRBJ1-6; no definite D call. Trimming shortened V by 1 base and J by 3 bases, and 10 bases separated the two germline ends. CDR3 size: 16 residues. The germline gives CDR1 MNHEY, CDR2 SVGAGI. DNA of the CDR3: TGTGCCAGCAGTTACTTTGGCAGCGACTATAATTCACCCCTCCACTTT. This gives the protein CASSYFGSDYNSPLHF.

V gene TRBV10-2 combines with J gene TRBJ1-6; the D gene is possibly TRBD1 (5 bases). The V gene lost 8 bases and the J gene lost 7 bases, with 12 bases spanning the gap. Germline CDR1 reads WSHSY; CDR2 reads SAAADI. The CDR3 covers 13 residues. The CDR3: CASQTVENSPLHF. As DNA, the CDR3 is TGCGCCAGCCAGACAGTGGAAAATTCACCCCTCCACTTT.

The gene calls are TRBV7-7 and TRBJ2-3; D is ambiguous. The CDR3 loop spans 16 amino acids. In germline, CDR1 is SSHAT, CDR2 FNYEAQ (reference sequence). Trimming took 2 bases from V and 2 from J, leaving 14 bases between them. In DNA form, the CDR3 reads TGTGCCAGCAGCTTACGGTCCCAAGCCCCCACAGATACGCAGTATTTT. This encodes CASSLRSQAPTDTQYF.

This clone came up a few times. The chain links TRBV29-1 to TRBJ1-2, with D hard to call. From germline, CDR1 is SQVTM and CDR2 ANQGSEA. V lost 0 bases to trimming and J lost 7 bases, with 15 bases between them. The CDR3 runs to 14 residues. The chain's CDR3 is CSVEDPRLSFGYTF. DNA for the CDR3: TGCAGCGTTGAAGACCCCAGGTTATCTTTTGGCTACACCTTC.

The chain combines TRBV7-2 with TRBJ2-7, with no clear D. Germline CDR1 and CDR2: SGHTA and FQGNSA. The CDR3 runs 13 residues. V dropped 1 base and J dropped 2 bases, with 6 bases sitting between them. The DNA for the CDR3 is TGTGCCAGCAGCTTAGGAGTGGCCTACGAGCAGTACTTC. Amino acids: CASSLGVAYEQYF.

The V call is TRBV11-3, the J call TRBJ2-3, with D maybe TRBD2 (5 bases). This CDR3 region has 15 residues. Per germline, CDR1 SGHNT and CDR2 YENEEA. Trimming removed 5 bases at V and 5 bases at J, with 17 bases between. DNA of the CDR3: TGTGCCAGCAGCCTGGGCCAACCGGGGAAAGATACGCAGTATTTT. Its translation is CASSLGQPGKDTQYF.

This clone was found a few times. The rearrangement joins TRBV9 to TRBJ2-2; weak D call: TRBD2 (5 bases). The CDR3 is made up of 14 amino acids. Germline V gene data show CDR1 as SGDLS and CDR2 as YYNGEE. V was pared by 3 bases and J by 4 bases, with 10 bases between. Here the CDR3 reads CASSDTTITGELFF. Here the CDR3 DNA reads TGTGCCAGCAGCGACACGACTATCACCGGGGAGCTGTTTTTT.

This chain links TRBV24-1 with TRBJ2-1; TRBD2 agrees at 10 bases. Germline trimming cut 2 bases from V and 4 bases from J; bases unmatched to any gene: 7. Per the germline V gene, CDR1 is KGHDR and CDR2 is SFDVKD. The CDR3 consists of 17 residues. The CDR3, as DNA: TGTGCCACCAGTGATTCCGGACTAGCGGAGATATACAATGAGCAGTTCTTC. Translated, it gives CATSDSGLAEIYNEQFF.

This chain links TRBV5-1 with TRBJ2-3, with TRBD2 identical over 10 bases. Germline V lookup: CDR1 SGHRS, CDR2 YFSETQ. The CDR3 consists of 16 residues. V lost 1 base to trimming and J lost 3 bases; unmatched junction nucleotides: 5. In nucleotides, the CDR3 is TGCGCCAGCAGCTTGAGGAGCGGGGGGGCAACAGATACGCAGTATTTT. It specifies CASSLRSGGATDTQYF.

The count of this clone is one. This sequence joins TRBV30 and TRBJ2-5, with D possibly being TRBD2 (6 bases). CDR3 length: 15 residues. Trimming removed 0 bases from V and 0 bases from J, with 11 bases in between. Germline values: CDR1 GTSNPN, CDR2 SVGIG (reference sequence). CDR3 nucleotides: TGTGCCTGGAGTGTAGGCGGGGTGAACCAAGAGACCCAGTACTTC. Translating it yields CAWSVGGVNQETQYF. Full variable domain (remainder filled in from reference TRBV30 and TRBJ2-5): SQTIHQWPATLVQPVGSPLSLECTVEGTSNPNLYWYRQAAGRGLQLLFYSVGIGQISSEVPQNLSASRPQDRQFILSSKKLLLSDSGFYLCAWSVGGVNQETQYFGPGTRLLVL.

This clone came up a few times. V and J are TRBV19 and TRBJ2-1; D gene unclear. CDR3 length equals 13 residues. Trimming removed 3 bases at V and 7 bases at J, with 10 bases between. Germline CDR1 and CDR2: LNHDA and SQIVND (reference sequence). This chain's CDR3 is CASSISSRNEQFF. CDR3 coding DNA: TGTGCCAGTAGTATCTCAAGCCGTAATGAGCAGTTCTTC.

V usage is TRBV11-3 and J usage is TRBJ1-2; maybe TRBD1 (6 bases). This CDR3 region has 13 residues. Germline CDR1 is SGHNT and CDR2 is YENEEA. V was shortened by 1 base and J by 3 bases, with 6 bases between the two germline ends. For the CDR3, the DNA is TGTGCCAGCAGCTTAGGGACAGACTATGGCTACACCTTC. It yields the protein CASSLGTDYGYTF.

V usage is TRBV10-3 and J usage is TRBJ2-7; D is perhaps TRBD2 (6 bases). The CDR3 is 14 residues long. Between the trimmed V and J ends, which lost 6 bases and 6 bases, there was a span of 18 bases. Germline V gives CDR1 ENHRY, CDR2 SYGVKD. The CDR3 is CAIRGTSGPIEQYF. The CDR3 DNA reads TGTGCCATCAGGGGGACTTCAGGTCCTATCGAGCAGTACTTC.

V and J are TRBV6-5 and TRBJ2-7; TRBD1 might be the D (6 bases). The CDR3 spans 15 residues. From germline, CDR1 is MNHEY and CDR2 SVGAGI. The V and J ends lost 0 bases and 2 bases respectively, with 11 bases between them. CDR3 DNA sequence: TGTGCCAGCAGTTACTCGAACAGGGTAGCCTACGAGCAGTACTTC. Protein product: CASSYSNRVAYEQYF.

This chain connects TRBV5-1 to TRBJ2-7, with 10 bases fitting TRBD1. Losses at the gene ends were 4 bases for V and 4 bases for J; bases not matched to a gene: 5. The CDR3 has 14 amino acids. CDR1 is SGHRS, CDR2 YFSETQ, per germline. CDR3 nucleotides: TGCGCCAGCAGCCTCGACAGGGGGCTATACGAGCAGTACTTC. Protein sequence: CASSLDRGLYEQYF.

The CDR3 loop reads CASSLEATGGFSGNTIYF. The DNA of the CDR3 is TGTGCCAGCAGCCTAGAAGCGACAGGGGGCTTCTCTGGAAACACCATATATTTT. The V and J genes are TRBV7-6 and TRBJ1-3, with 10 bases lining up with TRBD1. Germline V lookup: CDR1 SGHVS, CDR2 FNYEAQ. The CDR3 is made up of 18 amino acids. The J segment lost 0 bases and the V segment lost 5 bases, leaving 10 bases of the junction unmatched.

The genes are TRBV19 and TRBJ2-1, with D maybe TRBD2 (6 bases). CDR3 length: 13 residues. V was clipped by 3 bases and J by 8 bases, with 11 bases between them. Looked up from germline, CDR1 is LNHDA and CDR2 is SQIVND (reference sequence). The CDR3 reads CASSIRGMDEQFF. In DNA form, the CDR3 reads TGTGCCAGTAGTATCCGGGGGATGGATGAGCAGTTCTTC.

The rearrangement uses TRBV5-1 and TRBJ2-3; the D gene is possibly TRBD2 (7 bases). The V gene lost 0 bases and the J gene lost 0 bases, with 11 bases spanning the gap. CDR1 and CDR2 from the germline V gene are SGHRS and YFSETQ. The CDR3 is 16 amino acids. The CDR3 DNA sequence: TGCGCCAGCAGCTTGGACGGGGGGCCAAGCACAGATACGCAGTATTTT. This encodes CASSLDGGPSTDTQYF.

This clone came up a few times. The genes are TRBV7-2 and TRBJ1-5; TRBD1 matches at 10 bases. Per the germline V gene, CDR1 is SGHTA and CDR2 is FQGNSA. CDR3 length equals 15 residues. J gave up 4 bases and V 6 bases, and 6 bases lay outside the gene matches. CDR3 amino acids: CASSPWTGGNQPQHF. DNA of the CDR3: TGTGCCAGCAGTCCCTGGACAGGGGGGAATCAGCCCCAGCATTTT.